The sequence of this TCR beta chain was determined in a study of CD8+ T cells in alopecia areata. Treatment denoted: oral pan-JAK inhibitor, 5-10 mg twice daily. Germline CDR1 SGHNT, CDR2 YYREEE (reference sequence). V was cut by 4 bases and J by 7 bases, with 14 bases left in between. This CDR3 region has 13 residues. Following RNA extraction, reverse transcription yielded cDNA that acted as the sequencing template. Profiling relied on immunoSEQ multiplex PCR, and the TCRdb table lists in-frame clones only, not all of them. The sample lists 150,000 or so clones; roughly 54% were seen once. The material sequenced was CD8+ T cells sorted from blood, taken at week 4, from a patient treated with tofacitinib. This clonotype was sampled from a human donor with alopecia areata. The gene calls are TRBV5-4 and TRBJ1-1; TRBD1 is a possible D gene (6 bases). The DNA of the CDR3 is TGTGCCAGCAGCGTCGTCGGACAGTATGAAGCTTTCTTT. Its translation is CASSVVGQYEAFF.